A single T cell receptor (beta chain) is shown here with its context. Unique molecular identifiers tagged the TCRbeta library. TCRdb ran MiXCR on the PCR reads and lists one entry per CDR3 protein. The sample lists 450,000 to 600,000 distinct CDR3 sequences, approximately 32% seen once, with approximately 2.3% in the top ten. The entry originates in a study of T-cell reconstitution after alpha-beta-depleted transplantation in children. CDR1 SGDLS and CDR2 YYNGEE come from the germline V gene. V was cut by 0 bases and J by 5 bases, with 13 bases left in between. The CDR3 is 15 amino acids. The chain couples TRBV9 to TRBJ2-3; tentatively, D is TRBD1 or TRBD2 (5 bases each). The TCR comes from a human donor who donated a stem cell graft to a child with aplastic anemia. The sample was PBMCs from the stem cell graft donor, taken from the stem cell graft. The CDR3: CASSVESGSGDTQYF. Written as DNA, the CDR3 is TGTGCCAGCAGCGTAGAATCAGGGAGTGGAGATACGCAGTATTTT.